These T cell receptor beta chains were read from a single sample in a study of regulatory T cells in long-lasting Graves disease. TCRdb fed the multiplex PCR reads into MiXCR, producing one record per CDR3 protein. The sample lists over 450,000 distinct CDR3 sequences, roughly 21% seen once, with around 7% in the top ten. The sample was peripheral blood mononuclear cells (PBMCs), taken when the disease was refractory, from a patient treated with antithyroid drugs. These TCRs come from a female donor with Graves disease. Both conserved end residues are part of each CDR3. The order of the fields is V gene, J gene, clone size, D gene, CDR3 DNA, CDR3 protein. The D gene is left open where the match is weak. Clone size appears in some rows only: once, few, many, or a class for an expanded clone.

TRBV20-1	TRBJ1-2	few	-	TGCAGTGCTAGGGCGCCTACTGAGTATGGCTACACCTTC	CSARAPTEYGYTF
TRBV29-1	TRBJ1-2	many	-	TGCAGCGTTGGGACATACTATGGCTACACCTTC	CSVGTYYGYTF
TRBV7-8	TRBJ1-2	many	-	TGTGCCAGCAGCTCAATTGACAGGAGACATCGTGGCTACACCTTC	CASSSIDRRHRGYTF
TRBV2	TRBJ2-7	many	-	TGTGCCAGCATTGCCGCGCTCGACTACGAGCAGTACTTC	CASIAALDYEQYF
TRBV27	TRBJ2-5	-	TRBD1	TGTGCCAGCAGCCGGACAGGGCCGAAGACCCAGTACTTC	CASSRTGPKTQYF
TRBV3-1	TRBJ1-5	many	-	TGTGCCAGCAGCCAAGAATCCGGGCAGCCCCAGCATTTT	CASSQESGQPQHF
TRBV6-1	TRBJ2-7	few	-	TGTGCCAGCAGTGAGGACGGGGTTTTCTACGAGCAGTACTTC	CASSEDGVFYEQYF
TRBV10-3	TRBJ2-7	many	TRBD1	TGTGCCATCAGCGGGGATGACAGGGGTCCATACGAGCAGTACTTC	CAISGDDRGPYEQYF
TRBV12-3/TRBV12-4	TRBJ1-2	-	-	TGTGCCAGCAGTGTCCCTCGGGGGAGAAGGCTATGGGGCCACACCTTC	CASSVPRGRRLWGHTF
TRBV24-1	TRBJ2-2	many	-	TGTGCCACCATGGTCAGCGCGAACACCGGGGAGCTGTTTTTT	CATMVSANTGELFF
TRBV5-1	TRBJ2-5	-	TRBD2	TGCGCCAGCAGCGAGGGACTAGCGGGGGAACTGCCGCTCGAGTACTTC	CASSEGLAGELPLEYF
TRBV7-6	TRBJ2-1	few	TRBD2	TGTGCCAGCAGCTCCGGACTAGCGGGAGGGAACAATGAGCAGTTCTTC	CASSSGLAGGNNEQFF
TRBV7-3	TRBJ2-5	-	-	TGTGCCAGCAGCCAACTAACAGGGCGGGGAGAGACCCAGTACTTC	CASSQLTGRGETQYF
TRBV12-3/TRBV12-4	TRBJ2-5	many	-	TGTGCCAGCAGTTTTGGAGAGCGAGAGACCCAGTACTTC	CASSFGERETQYF
TRBV12-3/TRBV12-4	TRBJ2-7	few	-	TGTGCCAGCAGTTTTTCGGGGGACACCCACGAGCAGTACTTC	CASSFSGDTHEQYF
TRBV20-1	TRBJ2-5	-	TRBD2	TGCAGTGCCTCGGCGGGACTAGCGGCCTACCAAGAGACCCAGTACTTC	CSASAGLAAYQETQYF
TRBV2	TRBJ2-5	many	-	TGTGCCAGCAGTGAAGCAGGAACCGAGACCCAGTACTTC	CASSEAGTETQYF
TRBV29-1	TRBJ1-2	-	-	TGCAGCGCCGCCCTATGGGGGGGCTACACCTTC	CSAALWGGYTF
TRBV9	TRBJ1-2	-	TRBD1	TGTGCCAGCAGCGTAGGTGGGACAGGGGTCCCTGTTGGCTACACCTTC	CASSVGGTGVPVGYTF
TRBV10-3	TRBJ2-7	-	TRBD1	TGTGCCATCAGTGAGTCGGGGACAGTCGCCTACGAGCAGTACTTC	CAISESGTVAYEQYF
TRBV11-2	TRBJ2-7	many	-	TGTGCCAGCAGCTTTGTTCCGGGCCAGGGCCGGTACGAGCAGTACTTC	CASSFVPGQGRYEQYF
TRBV5-1	TRBJ2-5	many	TRBD1	TGCGCCAGCAAGTTGAGTACAGGGGTAGAGACCCAGTACTTC	CASKLSTGVETQYF
TRBV7-3	TRBJ2-3	few	-	TGTGCCAGCAGCTCCTACTTTGTCCCTAGCACAGATACGCAGTATTTT	CASSSYFVPSTDTQYF
TRBV20-1	TRBJ2-1	-	TRBD2	TGCAGTGCTAGCTCAGGGACTATAGCTGACAGTGAGCAGTTCTTC	CSASSGTIADSEQFF
TRBV13	TRBJ2-1	-	-	TGTGCCAGCAGCCAACAACGATCTAGCGATGAGCAGTTCTTC	CASSQQRSSDEQFF
TRBV18	TRBJ1-1	-	-	TGTGCCAGCTCACCACCGGCGGTGACTGAAGCTTTCTTT	CASSPPAVTEAFF
TRBV28	TRBJ1-5	many	TRBD1	TGTGGTTCGGGACAGGGGTATCAGCCCCAGCATTTT	CGSGQGYQPQHF
TRBV6-5	TRBJ1-1	-	-	TGTGCCAGCAGTTACTCCAGGGGTGACACTGAAGCTTTCTTT	CASSYSRGDTEAFF
TRBV27	TRBJ1-5	-	TRBD1	TGTGCCAGCAGTTTAAGATCGCCGGGACAGGGGGCCGGCAATCAGCCCCAGCATTTT	CASSLRSPGQGAGNQPQHF
TRBV20-1	TRBJ2-7	-	TRBD2	TGCAGTGCGTTAGGATTAGCGGGAGGGCGGCGGCTATCCTACGAGCAGTACTTC	CSALGLAGGRRLSYEQYF
TRBV11-2	TRBJ2-7	few	-	TGTGCCAGCAGCATTAAGGGCCTAACTAACTCCTACGAGCAGTACTTC	CASSIKGLTNSYEQYF
TRBV27	TRBJ1-1	-	-	TGTGCCAGCAGTGAATTCCCAGGGATGAACACTGAAGCTTTCTTT	CASSEFPGMNTEAFF
TRBV5-1	TRBJ1-1	-	TRBD1	TGCGCCAGCGGAGACAGGGGGGGCCCCACTGAAGCTTTCTTT	CASGDRGGPTEAFF
TRBV28	TRBJ1-2	many	-	TGTGCCAGCAGTCATAGAAACGTGGGAGGCTACACCTTC	CASSHRNVGGYTF
TRBV7-9	TRBJ1-2	-	-	TGTGCCAGCAGCTTAGGGTCCAGACTCCATGGCTACACCTTC	CASSLGSRLHGYTF
TRBV24-1	TRBJ1-1	many	-	TGTGCCACCAGTGGTGGGCCAAGGGAGGCTGAAGCTTTCTTT	CATSGGPREAEAFF
TRBV6-2/TRBV6-3	TRBJ2-5	few	TRBD1	TGTGCCAGCAGTTACCCCAGCAAGGGGGCCACAGGGGGTACTGAGACCCAGTACTTC	CASSYPSKGATGGTETQYF
TRBV6-2/TRBV6-3	TRBJ1-2	many	-	TGTGCCAGCAGTTACCCTGCCGGGACTGGATCCTTCTTC	CASSYPAGTGSFF
TRBV27	TRBJ2-7	many	-	TGTGCCAGCAGTTTAGACAGCCGGAGAGGCTACGAGCAGTACTTC	CASSLDSRRGYEQYF
TRBV2	TRBJ2-3	few	-	TGTGCCAGCAGTCCCGGGACAGATACGCAGTATTTT	CASSPGTDTQYF
TRBV7-9	TRBJ1-2	-	-	TGTGCCAGCAGCCCTGGACGGGGCAGGGACAACTATGGCTACACCTTC	CASSPGRGRDNYGYTF
TRBV14	TRBJ2-7	-	-	TGTGCCAGCAGCCAAGCCCGGCCTCGGACAGCAGCCTACGAGCAGTACTTC	CASSQARPRTAAYEQYF
TRBV5-1	TRBJ1-1	-	-	TGCGCCAGCAGCTTGGTGGGGACGAACACTGAAGCTTTCTTT	CASSLVGTNTEAFF
TRBV30	TRBJ1-1	-	-	TGTGCCTGGACCTACGGGGACACTGAAGCTTTCTTT	CAWTYGDTEAFF
TRBV24-1	TRBJ2-2	once	-	TGTGCCACCAGTGATTTCCCAGTGAGAAACACCGGGGAGCTGTTTTTT	CATSDFPVRNTGELFF
TRBV6-1	TRBJ2-7	many	TRBD2	TGTGCCAGCAGTCAAGGAGGGACTAAAGCTTCTCTAATTACGTTCTTC	CASSQGGTKASLITFF